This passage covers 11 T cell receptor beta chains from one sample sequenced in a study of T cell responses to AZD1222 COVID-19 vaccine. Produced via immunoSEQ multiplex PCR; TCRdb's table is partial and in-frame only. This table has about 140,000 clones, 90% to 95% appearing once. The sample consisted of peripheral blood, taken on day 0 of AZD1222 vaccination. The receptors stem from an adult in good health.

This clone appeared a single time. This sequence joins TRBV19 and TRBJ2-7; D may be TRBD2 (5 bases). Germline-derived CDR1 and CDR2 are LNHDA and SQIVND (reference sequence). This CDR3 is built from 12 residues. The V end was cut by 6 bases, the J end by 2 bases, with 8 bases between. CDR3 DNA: TGTGCCAGTAGGGGGAGACCCTACGAGCAGTACTTC. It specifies CASRGRPYEQYF.

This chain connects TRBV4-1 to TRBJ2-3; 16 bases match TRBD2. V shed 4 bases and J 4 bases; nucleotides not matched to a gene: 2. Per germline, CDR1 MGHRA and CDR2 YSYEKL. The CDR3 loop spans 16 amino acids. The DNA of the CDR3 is TGCGCCAGCAGCCCTGGGACTAGCGGGGGGGCAGATACGCAGTATTTT. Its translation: CASSPGTSGGADTQYF.

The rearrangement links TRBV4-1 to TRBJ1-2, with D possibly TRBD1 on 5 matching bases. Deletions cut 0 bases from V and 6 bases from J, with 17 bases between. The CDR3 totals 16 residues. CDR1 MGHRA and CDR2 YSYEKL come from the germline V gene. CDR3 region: CASSQDVVLGHDGYTF. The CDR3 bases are TGCGCCAGCAGCCAAGACGTGGTGCTAGGACATGATGGCTACACCTTC.

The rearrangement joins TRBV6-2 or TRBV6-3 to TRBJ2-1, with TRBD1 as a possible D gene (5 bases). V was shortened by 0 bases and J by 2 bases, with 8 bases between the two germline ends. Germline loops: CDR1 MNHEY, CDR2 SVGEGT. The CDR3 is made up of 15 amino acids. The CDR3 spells CASSYSTQAYNEQFF. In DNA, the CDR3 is TGTGCCAGCAGTTACTCGACACAGGCCTACAATGAGCAGTTCTTC.

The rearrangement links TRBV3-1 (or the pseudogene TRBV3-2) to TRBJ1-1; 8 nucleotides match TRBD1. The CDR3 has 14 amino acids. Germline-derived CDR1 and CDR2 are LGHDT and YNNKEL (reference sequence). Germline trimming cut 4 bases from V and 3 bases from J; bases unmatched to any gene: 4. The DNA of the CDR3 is TGTGCCAGCAGCCTACAGGGGGGTGACACTGAAGCTTTCTTT. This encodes CASSLQGGDTEAFF.

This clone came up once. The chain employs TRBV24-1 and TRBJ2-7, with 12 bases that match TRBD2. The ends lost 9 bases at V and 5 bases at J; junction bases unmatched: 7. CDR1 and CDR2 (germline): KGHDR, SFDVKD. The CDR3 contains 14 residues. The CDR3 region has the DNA TGTGCCACCTCAACTAGCGGGGGGACACACGAGCAGTACTTC. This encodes CATSTSGGTHEQYF.

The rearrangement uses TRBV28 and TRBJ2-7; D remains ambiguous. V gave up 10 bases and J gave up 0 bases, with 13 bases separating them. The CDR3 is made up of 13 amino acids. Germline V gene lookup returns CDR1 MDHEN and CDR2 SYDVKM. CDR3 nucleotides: TGTGCCACCAAGGAGTGGAACTCCTACGAGCAGTACTTC. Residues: CATKEWNSYEQYF. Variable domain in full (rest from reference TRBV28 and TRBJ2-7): DVKVTQSSRYLVKRTGEKVFLECVQDMDHENMFWYRQDPGLGLRLIYFSYDVKMKEKGDIPEGYSVSREKKERFSLILESASTNQTSMYLCATKEWNSYEQYFGPGTRLTVT.

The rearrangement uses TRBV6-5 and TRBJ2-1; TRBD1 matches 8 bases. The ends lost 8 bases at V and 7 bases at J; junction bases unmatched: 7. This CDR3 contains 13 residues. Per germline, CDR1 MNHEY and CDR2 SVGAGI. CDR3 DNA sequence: TGTGCCAGCGGACAGGGAGAAGTTAATGAGCAGTTCTTC. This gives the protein CASGQGEVNEQFF.

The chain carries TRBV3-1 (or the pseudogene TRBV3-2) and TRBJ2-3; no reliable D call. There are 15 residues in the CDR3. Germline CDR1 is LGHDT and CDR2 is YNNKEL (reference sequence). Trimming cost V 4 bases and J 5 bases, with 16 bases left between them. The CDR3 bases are TGTGCCAGCAGCCCACAGCACGGATCGGGAGATACGCAGTATTTT. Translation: CASSPQHGSGDTQYF.

The CDR3: CASSPGTGAQPQHF. The DNA for the CDR3 is TGTGCCAGCAGTCCCGGGACAGGTGCTCAGCCCCAGCATTTT. The chain links TRBV28 to TRBJ1-5; TRBD1 agrees at 8 bases. The germline V gene encodes CDR1 MDHEN and CDR2 SYDVKM. The CDR3 is 14 residues long. The ends lost 5 bases at V and 6 bases at J; junction bases unmatched: 6. The variable domain in full, completed from reference TRBV28 and TRBJ1-5, reads DVKVTQSSRYLVKRTGEKVFLECVQDMDHENMFWYRQDPGLGLRLIYFSYDVKMKEKGDIPEGYSVSREKKERFSLILESASTNQTSMYLCASSPGTGAQPQHFGDGTRLSIL.

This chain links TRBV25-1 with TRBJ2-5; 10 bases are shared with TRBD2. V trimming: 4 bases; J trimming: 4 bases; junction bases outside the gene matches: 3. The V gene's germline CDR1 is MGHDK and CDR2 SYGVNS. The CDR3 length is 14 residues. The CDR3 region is CASSVAGGIETQYF. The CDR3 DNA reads TGTGCCAGCAGTGTAGCGGGGGGAATAGAGACCCAGTACTTC.